The clone carrying this T cell receptor beta chain came up once. No antigen is known for it. The data are from a study of OX40 agonist ivuxolimab in advanced cancers. In the study overall: Allowance was made for prior anti-PD-1, anti-PD-L1 or anti-CTLA-4 therapy, and about 40% had some.

The germline gives CDR1 SGDLS, CDR2 YYNGEE. The CDR3 loop spans 17 amino acids. V dropped 4 bases and J dropped 2; count of bases not matched to a gene: 7. Generated by immunoSEQ multiplex PCR, the TCRdb table keeps only in-frame clones and is missing some. This table holds tens of thousands of clones, approximately 92% found once. Study results and limitations: The study observed clonal expansion of CD4+ and CD8+ blood T cells by week 6 at 0.1 to 3.0 mg/kg. Among expanded peripheral T cells, antigen specificity went undetermined.

Material: CD4+ or CD8+ T cells sorted from blood, obtained in a trial of the OX40 agonist ivuxolimab. The genes are TRBV9 and TRBJ2-2; 11 bases line up with TRBD1. The sequence derives from an adult with an advanced solid tumor such as melanoma, head and neck, liver or kidney cancer. DNA of the CDR3: TGTGCCAGCAGCCCCCGGACAGGGGGCTTAAACACCGGGGAGCTGTTTTTT. Translated: CASSPRTGGLNTGELFF.